The table lists the clone carrying this T cell receptor beta chain with many counts. Its antigen is unknown. This CDR3 comprises 13 residues. The V end was cut by 10 bases, the J end by 3 bases, with 16 bases between. Germline assignment: CDR1 SGDLS and CDR2 YYNGEE. Data came from immunoSEQ multiplex PCR; TCRdb stores just in-frame clones and leaves some out. The sample shows 8,500 to 14,000 clones, approximately 31% of them seen only once. The data derive from a study of T cells in localized non-small cell lung cancer. Overall study findings and caveats: There was higher T cell clonality in uninvolved adjacent lung than in tumor, and it was highest there. Longer overall survival accompanied higher blood T cell density.

The sample here was lung tumor tissue, taken before any cancer treatment. The TCR originated in a man aged 40 to 69 with stage I lung adenocarcinoma. This chain joins TRBV9 and TRBJ2-5; D might be TRBD1 or TRBD2, each matching 7 bases. The CDR3 sequence is CAGRQGGEETQYF. Written as DNA, the CDR3 is TGTGCCGGTAGACAGGGAGGGGAAGAGACCCAGTACTTC.